Listed below are T cell receptor beta chains from one sample, sequenced in a study of T cell responses to AZD1222 COVID-19 vaccine. Only in-frame clones appear in the TCRdb table, and some are missing; sequencing was by immunoSEQ multiplex PCR. The top ten clones hold 1.4% of a sample with approximately 100,000 clones, 70% to 90% of them seen once. The sample was peripheral blood, taken on day 0 of AZD1222 vaccination. These receptors were taken from an adult in good health. CDR3s include the opening cysteine and the closing phenylalanine or tryptophan. Fields, in order: CDR3 length, D gene, clone size, J gene, V gene, CDR3 DNA, CDR3 protein. A D gene is named only where the DNA matches it firmly. Only some rows state a clone size, as once, few, many or a class for expanded clones.

cdr3_length: 15; d_call: .; clone_size: .; j_call: TRBJ2-7; v_call: TRBV21-1; cdr3_nt: TGTGCCAGCAGCAAAAGATGTATAGTCTCCTACGAGCAGTACTTC; cdr3_aa: CASSKRCIVSYEQYF
cdr3_length: 14; d_call: .; clone_size: few; j_call: TRBJ2-7; v_call: TRBV21-1; cdr3_nt: TGTGCCAGCAGCAAAGAATTGGACACGCCAGAGCAGTACTTC; cdr3_aa: CASSKELDTPEQYF
cdr3_length: 16; d_call: TRBD2; clone_size: .; j_call: TRBJ2-7; v_call: TRBV6-5; cdr3_nt: TGTGCCAGCAGTTACTCGACTAGCGGGAGAAGGTACGAGCAGTACTTC; cdr3_aa: CASSYSTSGRRYEQYF
cdr3_length: 16; d_call: .; clone_size: .; j_call: TRBJ1-4; v_call: TRBV7-9; cdr3_nt: TGTGCCAGCAGCTTAGCGGGGGTGCAGGGTACGGGAAAACTGTTTTTT; cdr3_aa: CASSLAGVQGTGKLFF
cdr3_length: 14; d_call: .; clone_size: .; j_call: TRBJ1-1; v_call: TRBV4-2; cdr3_nt: TGTGCCAGCAGCCAGTTGGACGGGAACACTGAAGCTTTCTTT; cdr3_aa: CASSQLDGNTEAFF
cdr3_length: 16; d_call: TRBD1; clone_size: .; j_call: TRBJ1-2; v_call: TRBV28; cdr3_nt: TGTGCCAGCAGTCGCCGGGACAGGGATTCCCTTGAGGGCTACACCTTC; cdr3_aa: CASSRRDRDSLEGYTF
cdr3_length: 13; d_call: .; clone_size: .; j_call: TRBJ2-3; v_call: TRBV4-3; cdr3_nt: TGCGCCAGCAGCCGGGAAACCGCGGATACGCAGTATTTT; cdr3_aa: CASSRETADTQYF
cdr3_length: 17; d_call: .; clone_size: .; j_call: TRBJ2-5; v_call: TRBV3-1/TRBV3-2; cdr3_nt: TGTGCCAGCAGCCAAGATAGAGGCAGCCCGTACCAAGAGACCCAGTACTTC; cdr3_aa: CASSQDRGSPYQETQYF
cdr3_length: 13; d_call: .; clone_size: .; j_call: TRBJ2-1; v_call: TRBV5-1; cdr3_nt: TGCGCCAGCAGCGATCTACAGGCCAATGAGCAGTTCTTC; cdr3_aa: CASSDLQANEQFF
cdr3_length: 12; d_call: .; clone_size: .; j_call: TRBJ1-2; v_call: TRBV29-1; cdr3_nt: TGCAGCGTCGCCTGGCGGGGGAGTGGCTACACCTTC; cdr3_aa: CSVAWRGSGYTF
cdr3_length: 12; d_call: .; clone_size: .; j_call: TRBJ2-1; v_call: TRBV27; cdr3_nt: TGTGCCAGCATGGGGAGCGTCGATGAGCAGTTCTTC; cdr3_aa: CASMGSVDEQFF
cdr3_length: 15; d_call: TRBD2; clone_size: .; j_call: TRBJ2-3; v_call: TRBV4-2; cdr3_nt: TGTGCCAGCAGCCATTCCCTAGCGGGAGGAAGAACGCAGTATTTT; cdr3_aa: CASSHSLAGGRTQYF
cdr3_length: 15; d_call: .; clone_size: .; j_call: TRBJ2-1; v_call: TRBV11-1; cdr3_nt: TGTGCCAGCAGCTTAGTCGGTGTCGGGGCAGGGGAGCAGTTCTTC; cdr3_aa: CASSLVGVGAGEQFF
cdr3_length: 13; d_call: .; clone_size: .; j_call: TRBJ1-2; v_call: TRBV27; cdr3_nt: TGTGCCAGCACTCCGGGACACGCCTATGGCTACACCTTC; cdr3_aa: CASTPGHAYGYTF
cdr3_length: 13; d_call: .; clone_size: .; j_call: TRBJ2-7; v_call: TRBV3-1/TRBV3-2; cdr3_nt: TGTGCCAGCAGCCAAGACAGAGAATACGAGCAGTACTTC; cdr3_aa: CASSQDREYEQYF
cdr3_length: 11; d_call: TRBD1; clone_size: .; j_call: TRBJ1-1; v_call: TRBV20-1; cdr3_nt: TGCAGCGGCGACGACAGGGCTGAAGCTTTCTTT; cdr3_aa: CSGDDRAEAFF
cdr3_length: 17; d_call: .; clone_size: .; j_call: TRBJ1-3; v_call: TRBV11-2; cdr3_nt: TGTGCCAGCAGCTTTTTCACCACCTCGTCCTCTGGAAACACCATATATTTT; cdr3_aa: CASSFFTTSSSGNTIYF
cdr3_length: 19; d_call: .; clone_size: .; j_call: TRBJ1-1; v_call: TRBV27; cdr3_nt: TGTGCCAGCAGTTTCTCGACGAGGGGGAGCGCTACTATGAACACTGAAGCTTTCTTT; cdr3_aa: CASSFSTRGSATMNTEAFF
cdr3_length: 13; d_call: .; clone_size: .; j_call: TRBJ1-1; v_call: TRBV18; cdr3_nt: TGTGCCAGCTCACCAGAAGAACTGGGGAGAGCTTTCTTT; cdr3_aa: CASSPEELGRAFF
cdr3_length: 15; d_call: TRBD1; clone_size: .; j_call: TRBJ1-5; v_call: TRBV6-6; cdr3_nt: TGTGCCAGCAGTTACACCGGGACAGGCAATCAGCCCCAGCATTTT; cdr3_aa: CASSYTGTGNQPQHF
cdr3_length: 14; d_call: .; clone_size: .; j_call: TRBJ2-7; v_call: TRBV21-1; cdr3_nt: TGTGCCAGCAGCCTACTAGGACAGTCCTACGAGCAGTACTTC; cdr3_aa: CASSLLGQSYEQYF
cdr3_length: 14; d_call: .; clone_size: .; j_call: TRBJ1-2; v_call: TRBV7-2; cdr3_nt: TGTGCCAGCAGCGTGAAGGCAGGGACGCCGGGCTACACCTTC; cdr3_aa: CASSVKAGTPGYTF
cdr3_length: 11; d_call: .; clone_size: .; j_call: TRBJ2-1; v_call: TRBV19; cdr3_nt: TGTGCCAGTTCCCCTGGCAGTGAGCAGTTCTTC; cdr3_aa: CASSPGSEQFF
cdr3_length: 13; d_call: TRBD1; clone_size: .; j_call: TRBJ2-3; v_call: TRBV12-3/TRBV12-4; cdr3_nt: TGTGCCAGCAGGGGGACAGGGCCAGATACGCAGTATTTT; cdr3_aa: CASRGTGPDTQYF
cdr3_length: 16; d_call: TRBD2; clone_size: .; j_call: TRBJ2-7; v_call: TRBV7-6; cdr3_nt: TGTGCCAGCAGCTTAGGGAGAGCGGGAGCTGTTCCCGAGCAGTACTTC; cdr3_aa: CASSLGRAGAVPEQYF
cdr3_length: 17; d_call: TRBD1; clone_size: .; j_call: TRBJ2-6; v_call: TRBV28; cdr3_nt: TGTGCCAGCAGGACTAAAGGGACAGGCCCTGGGGCCAACGTCCTGACTTTC; cdr3_aa: CASRTKGTGPGANVLTF
cdr3_length: 16; d_call: .; clone_size: .; j_call: TRBJ2-2; v_call: TRBV5-3; cdr3_nt: TGTGCCAGAAGCTTATTTCGGCCTCCAAGGTTTGGGGAGCTGTTTTTT; cdr3_aa: CARSLFRPPRFGELFF
cdr3_length: 11; d_call: .; clone_size: .; j_call: TRBJ1-3; v_call: TRBV28; cdr3_nt: TGTGCCAGTTATGGTGGAAACACCATATATTTT; cdr3_aa: CASYGGNTIYF
cdr3_length: 14; d_call: .; clone_size: .; j_call: TRBJ2-3; v_call: TRBV28; cdr3_nt: TGTGCCAGCAGTTTAAGTACCAGCACAGATACGCAGTATTTT; cdr3_aa: CASSLSTSTDTQYF
cdr3_length: 15; d_call: .; clone_size: .; j_call: TRBJ2-7; v_call: TRBV5-4; cdr3_nt: TGTGCCAGCAGCTTGGGAACAGGGAGCTCCTACGAGCAGTACTTC; cdr3_aa: CASSLGTGSSYEQYF
cdr3_length: 13; d_call: .; clone_size: .; j_call: TRBJ1-2; v_call: TRBV7-9; cdr3_nt: TGTGCCAGCAGCTCAGACAGCTACTATGGCTACACCTTC; cdr3_aa: CASSSDSYYGYTF
cdr3_length: 15; d_call: .; clone_size: .; j_call: TRBJ1-5; v_call: TRBV7-2; cdr3_nt: TGTGCCAGCAGCTTCGCACAGAGTAGCAATCAGCCCCAGCATTTT; cdr3_aa: CASSFAQSSNQPQHF
cdr3_length: 14; d_call: .; clone_size: few; j_call: TRBJ1-2; v_call: TRBV28; cdr3_nt: TGTGCCAGCTCCGTCGGAATGGCTAACTATGGCTACACCTTC; cdr3_aa: CASSVGMANYGYTF
cdr3_length: 15; d_call: TRBD2; clone_size: few; j_call: TRBJ2-1; v_call: TRBV19; cdr3_nt: TGTGCCAGTAGCCCCGGGGGGACTAGATACAATGAGCAGTTCTTC; cdr3_aa: CASSPGGTRYNEQFF
cdr3_length: 14; d_call: TRBD1; clone_size: .; j_call: TRBJ1-2; v_call: TRBV14; cdr3_nt: TGTGCCAGCAGCACTCGACAGGGATCCTATGGCTACACCTTC; cdr3_aa: CASSTRQGSYGYTF
cdr3_length: 13; d_call: .; clone_size: .; j_call: TRBJ1-4; v_call: TRBV28; cdr3_nt: TGTGCCGGATATGACAGAGCTAATGAAAAACTGTTTTTT; cdr3_aa: CAGYDRANEKLFF
cdr3_length: 19; d_call: .; clone_size: .; j_call: TRBJ1-5; v_call: TRBV19; cdr3_nt: TGTGCCAGTAGTCCCCGTGGAGGGGGGCGATTGGTCGGCAATCAGCCCCAGCATTTT; cdr3_aa: CASSPRGGGRLVGNQPQHF
cdr3_length: 12; d_call: .; clone_size: .; j_call: TRBJ2-1; v_call: TRBV11-3; cdr3_nt: TGTGCCAGCAGCTCCAGTGGGAATGAGCAGTTCTTC; cdr3_aa: CASSSSGNEQFF
cdr3_length: 14; d_call: .; clone_size: .; j_call: TRBJ2-4; v_call: TRBV29-1; cdr3_nt: TGCAGCGTTGAAAGACCGACAGAGGGAAACATTCAGTACTTC; cdr3_aa: CSVERPTEGNIQYF
cdr3_length: 21; d_call: .; clone_size: few; j_call: TRBJ2-6; v_call: TRBV3-1/TRBV3-2; cdr3_nt: TGTGCCAGCAGCCAACGACAGGGAGGTGGCCAGCGCAGAACTGGGGCCAACGTCCTGACTTTC; cdr3_aa: CASSQRQGGGQRRTGANVLTF
cdr3_length: 12; d_call: .; clone_size: .; j_call: TRBJ2-7; v_call: TRBV7-8; cdr3_nt: TGTGCCAGCAGTGGACAGCTCTACGAGCAGTACTTC; cdr3_aa: CASSGQLYEQYF
cdr3_length: 11; d_call: .; clone_size: .; j_call: TRBJ1-2; v_call: TRBV6-4; cdr3_nt: TGTGCCAGCAGTGACTCCCTGGGCTACACCTTC; cdr3_aa: CASSDSLGYTF
cdr3_length: 15; d_call: TRBD1; clone_size: .; j_call: TRBJ2-2; v_call: TRBV24-1; cdr3_nt: TGTGCCACCAGTGACCCGACAGGGGACACCGGGGAGCTGTTTTTT; cdr3_aa: CATSDPTGDTGELFF
cdr3_length: 16; d_call: .; clone_size: .; j_call: TRBJ2-6; v_call: TRBV5-6; cdr3_nt: TGTGCCAGCAGCGGCGGGACACCCTCTGGGGCCAACGTCCTGACTTTC; cdr3_aa: CASSGGTPSGANVLTF
cdr3_length: 15; d_call: .; clone_size: .; j_call: TRBJ1-5; v_call: TRBV19; cdr3_nt: TGTGCCAGTAGCGCCTCTTGGGGAGGCAATCAGCCCCAGCATTTT; cdr3_aa: CASSASWGGNQPQHF
cdr3_length: 16; d_call: .; clone_size: .; j_call: TRBJ1-4; v_call: TRBV28; cdr3_nt: TGTGCCAGCAGTCACGCCCCCGGAGGGGCTAATGAAAAACTGTTTTTT; cdr3_aa: CASSHAPGGANEKLFF
cdr3_length: 14; d_call: .; clone_size: .; j_call: TRBJ1-1; v_call: TRBV27; cdr3_nt: TGTGCCAGCAGTCCCTTCCCAGGGGACACTGAAGCTTTCTTT; cdr3_aa: CASSPFPGDTEAFF
cdr3_length: 15; d_call: TRBD2; clone_size: .; j_call: TRBJ2-1; v_call: TRBV20-1; cdr3_nt: TGCAGTGCTAGTTTGACTAGCGGGAGGGACAATGAGCAGTTCTTC; cdr3_aa: CSASLTSGRDNEQFF
cdr3_length: 17; d_call: TRBD1; clone_size: .; j_call: TRBJ1-5; v_call: TRBV11-2; cdr3_nt: TGTGCCAGCAGCTTAGGTACAGGGGGCATTGGCAATCAGCCCCAGCATTTT; cdr3_aa: CASSLGTGGIGNQPQHF